This T cell receptor (beta chain) came from a study of tumor and adjacent non-tumor tissue in lung cancer. Study-wide results and caveats: TCR diversity was significantly greater in tumor than normal lung tissue. Tumor repertoires had a smaller top 100 clone share than normal lung. Patients with more diverse tumor TCRs had worse survival.

As to this clonotype: Its antigen remains unknown.

The template was RNA from unsorted bulk tissue. Between August and November 2014, newly diagnosed, chemotherapy-naive lung cancer patients underwent thoracic surgery in China. The library came from three nested PCR rounds adapted from ARM-PCR protocols. TCRdb used MiXCR to reprocess the multiplex PCR reads, holding one entry per CDR3 protein. The repertoire has tens of thousands of distinct CDR3 sequences, around 73% of them found once; the top ten carry approximately 28%. Germline V CDR1 and CDR2: DFQATT, SNEGSKA (reference sequence). This CDR3 has 13 amino acids. The receptor's source is a man in his 60s with non-small cell lung cancer. The genes are TRBV20-1 and TRBJ2-1, with D maybe TRBD1 (5 bases). Sequencing input: lung tumor tissue. The CDR3 here is CNDRGNSYNEQFF. The DNA of the CDR3 is TGCAATGATAGGGGTAACTCCTACAATGAGCAGTTCTTC.